Shown below are 21 T cell receptor beta chains from a single sample sequenced in a study of spatial heterogeneity in lung cancer. Whole-study results and caveats: Mutation tallies in tumors tracked expanded intratumoral alpha and beta TCR counts.

The antigens of these receptors remain unknown. TCRdb recomputed calls from the 5' RACE reads with MiXCR, one row per CDR3 protein. Of approximately 12,000 distinct CDR3 sequences in the sample, 9% to 14% are singletons; the top ten hold approximately 12%. The sample's time point: sample taken at primary tumor resection. Sequenced here: lung tumor tissue, sampled at surgery. These receptors were taken from a female donor with early-stage non-small cell lung cancer.

The V call is TRBV28, the J call TRBJ1-2; D is perhaps TRBD1 (5 bases). V was trimmed by 8 bases and J by 3 bases, leaving 13 bases between them. This CDR3 comprises 13 residues. Germline assignment: CDR1 MDHEN and CDR2 SYDVKM. The CDR3, as DNA: TGTGCCAGCCTAGCGCCGGGACACTATGGCTACACCTTC. Its protein is CASLAPGHYGYTF.

This clonotype is labeled medium-sized. The chain joins TRBV10-3 to TRBJ2-5; 13 nucleotides match TRBD2. With 4 bases clipped from V and 4 bases from J, the junction kept 12 bases outside the gene matches. This CDR3 comprises 18 residues. The V gene's germline CDR1 is ENHRY and CDR2 SYGVKD. CDR3 sequence: CAISAAGTSGKSGETQYF. Here the CDR3 DNA reads TGTGCCATCAGTGCCGCCGGGACTAGCGGGAAGAGTGGAGAGACCCAGTACTTC.

This clonotype was observed at least ten times. The chain is built from TRBV11-3 and TRBJ1-1, with a possible D match to TRBD1 (5 bases). Trimming cost V 5 bases and J 8 bases, with 15 bases left between them. The CDR3 has 13 amino acids. Germline CDR1 is SGHNT and CDR2 is YENEEA. The CDR3 here is CASSGGTGKEAFF. CDR3 DNA: TGTGCCAGCAGCGGGGGGACCGGAAAGGAAGCTTTCTTT.

In its sample, this clonotype was seen many times. The rearrangement joins TRBV6-2 or TRBV6-3 to TRBJ2-3; 7 bases map to TRBD1. Germline values: CDR1 MNHEY, CDR2 SVGEGT. V trimming: 0 bases; J trimming: 2 bases; junction bases outside the gene matches: 17. The CDR3 has 20 amino acids. The CDR3 loop reads CASSYSITQNWDSFTDTQYF. The CDR3 region has the DNA TGTGCCAGCAGTTACTCGATTACTCAGAACTGGGACAGCTTCACAGATACGCAGTATTTT.

This clonotype was counted ten times or more. The chain links TRBV12-2 to TRBJ1-2; TRBD1, as called in the table, went unchecked against the DNA. TRBV12-2 is a pseudogene segment. The CDR3 has 18 residues. CDR3: CASRLPTTRDRVNYGYTF. The DNA of the CDR3 is TGTGCAAGTCGCTTACCCACCACCCGGGACAGGGTAAACTATGGCTACACCTTC.

This clonotype was observed at least ten times. V usage is TRBV11-3 and J usage is TRBJ2-5; 9 bases line up with TRBD2. From germline, CDR1 is SGHNT and CDR2 YENEEA. Trimming at V came to 2 bases and at J to 5 bases, leaving 6 bases not matched to a gene. This CDR3 is 15 amino acids long. DNA of the CDR3: TGTGCCAGCAGCTTATCGAGCGGGGGGTTGGAGACCCAGTACTTC. Its protein is CASSLSSGGLETQYF.

This clonotype was recorded at least ten times. The chain employs TRBV5-1 and TRBJ2-1, with TRBD2 matching 12 bases. The CDR3 loop spans 15 amino acids. Germline V gene sequence: CDR1 SGHRS, CDR2 YFSETQ. The junction had 2 bases not matched to a gene; V was cut back by 1 base and J by 6 bases. The CDR3 DNA is TGCGCCAGCAGCTTGAAACTAGCGGGGGGCAATGAGCAGTTCTTC. The encoded protein is CASSLKLAGGNEQFF.

In its sample, this clonotype is medium-sized. The chain uses TRBV6-1 and TRBJ1-2; the match to TRBD1 covers 9 bases. The ends lost 4 bases at V and 4 bases at J; junction bases unmatched: 4. The germline V gene has CDR1 MNHNS and CDR2 SASEGT. CDR3 length equals 14 residues. Here the CDR3 DNA reads TGTGCCAGCAGTGCCGGGACAGGGCCCTATGGCTACACCTTC. Translating gives CASSAGTGPYGYTF.

The chain has TRBV5-1 and TRBJ1-1; D gene unclear. Germline V gene lookup returns CDR1 SGHRS and CDR2 YFSETQ. This CDR3 contains 14 residues. V was trimmed by 0 bases and J by 4 bases, leaving 10 bases between them. The CDR3: CASSLDPEPTEAFF. The CDR3 nucleotides read TGCGCCAGCAGCTTGGACCCCGAGCCCACTGAAGCTTTCTTT.

This clonotype is labeled as medium-sized. CDR3 sequence (DNA): TGTGCCAGCAGCTCCCCGGGACTAGCGGCCTACGAGCAGTACTTC. Translating gives CASSSPGLAAYEQYF. The chain links TRBV7-2 to TRBJ2-7, with 11 bases matching TRBD2. The CDR3 consists of 15 residues. Germline V gene sequence: CDR1 SGHTA, CDR2 FQGNSA. The J segment lost 2 bases and the V segment lost 4 bases, leaving 4 bases of the junction unmatched.

This clonotype is classed as large (0.1 to 1%). The rearrangement links TRBV6-5 to TRBJ1-6; 8 bases align to TRBD1. In germline, CDR1 is MNHEY, CDR2 SVGAGI. CDR3 length equals 15 residues. The V gene end was trimmed by 5 bases and the J gene end by 9 bases; junction bases not matched to a gene: 9. The CDR3 loop reads CASSASFTGGSPLHF. The CDR3 DNA follows: TGTGCCAGCAGTGCCTCATTCACAGGGGGTTCACCCCTCCACTTT.

The sample holds many counts of this clonotype. The chain links TRBV30 to TRBJ1-1; D is unresolved. Looked up from germline, CDR1 is GTSNPN and CDR2 is SVGIG (reference sequence). The CDR3 consists of 14 residues. The V gene lost 1 base and the J gene lost 3 bases, with 12 bases spanning the gap. The CDR3 DNA is TGTGCCTGGAGTGAAAAAATCAGCGACACTGAAGCTTTCTTT. It specifies CAWSEKISDTEAFF.

The table lists this clonotype with many counts. The junction shows a germline mismatch at one end, possibly a read error. The chain joins TRBV5-1 to TRBJ1-1; the D is unclear. Germline CDR1 reads SGHRS; CDR2 reads YFSETQ. The CDR3 is made up of 13 amino acids. CDR3 DNA sequence: TGCGCAAGCAGCTTGGGAGGGAACACTGAAGCTTTCTTT. It is translated as CASSLGGNTEAFF.

This clonotype was detected ten times or more. CDR3: CASSANRGSYNEQFF. CDR3 sequence (DNA): TGCGCCAGCAGCGCGAACAGGGGGTCCTACAATGAGCAGTTCTTC. The V gene is TRBV5-1, the J gene TRBJ2-1; 8 nucleotides match TRBD1. Germline V gene sequence: CDR1 SGHRS, CDR2 YFSETQ. V was pared by 4 bases and J by 1 base, with 4 bases of the junction left unmatched. This CDR3 is 15 amino acids long.

This clonotype was seen at least ten times. The chain couples TRBV5-5 to TRBJ2-7, with 8 bases lining up with TRBD1. With 2 bases clipped from V and 5 bases from J, the junction kept 6 bases outside the gene matches. The germline V gene has CDR1 SGHKS and CDR2 YYEKEE (reference sequence). The CDR3 is made up of 14 amino acids. The CDR3 DNA reads as TGTGCCAGCAGCTTTCCGGACAGGGCCCACGAGCAGTACTTC. Its translation: CASSFPDRAHEQYF.

This clonotype has at least ten counts. This chain uses TRBV2 with TRBJ1-4; tentative D call: TRBD1 (6 bases). Per the germline V gene, CDR1 is SNHLY and CDR2 is FYNNEI. Trimming cost V 6 bases and J 2 bases, with 10 bases left between them. The CDR3 contains 14 residues. CDR3 protein: CASRSGATNEKLFF. CDR3 nucleotide sequence: TGTGCCAGCAGATCGGGGGCGACTAATGAAAAACTGTTTTTT.

By share of the sample, this clonotype is medium-sized (0.01 to 0.1%). The rearrangement joins TRBV7-9 to TRBJ2-7; no firm D call. The CDR3 consists of 11 residues. V dropped 4 bases and J dropped 6 bases, with 7 bases sitting between them. Germline-derived CDR1 and CDR2 are SEHNR and FQNEAQ (reference sequence). The CDR3 nucleotides are TGTGCCAGCAGCTCCGGATTCGAGCAGTACTTC. Its translation is CASSSGFEQYF.

V and J are TRBV20-1 and TRBJ2-3; 12 bases agree with TRBD2. The CDR3 has 16 residues. Germline V CDR1 and CDR2: DFQATT, SNEGSKA (reference sequence). The V segment lost 5 bases and the J segment 0 bases; nucleotides outside the gene matches: 6. CDR3 protein: CSASGLAGWSTDTQYF. The CDR3 DNA follows: TGCAGTGCTTCCGGACTAGCGGGGTGGAGCACAGATACGCAGTATTTT.

By sample fraction, this clonotype is medium-sized (0.01 to 0.1%). This chain links TRBV5-4 with TRBJ1-2; 9 nucleotides align to TRBD1. CDR1 is SGHNT, CDR2 YYREEE, per germline (reference sequence). J was trimmed by 5 bases and V by 3 bases; bases with no gene match: 8. This CDR3 contains 15 residues. The CDR3: CASSWGQGGSYGYTF. For the CDR3, the DNA is TGTGCCAGCAGCTGGGGACAGGGAGGGTCGTATGGCTACACCTTC.

The genes are TRBV6-6 and TRBJ1-1, with a tentative D call TRBD1 (6 bases). Trimming cost V 0 bases and J 5 bases, with 13 bases left between them. Germline CDR1 reads MNHNY; CDR2 reads SVGAGI (reference sequence). CDR3 length equals 15 residues. As DNA, the CDR3 is TGTGCCAGCAGTTACTCGTCACAGGGAGGGACTGAAGCTTTCTTT. It specifies CASSYSSQGGTEAFF.

Judged by abundance, this clonotype is medium-sized. V and J are TRBV6-1 and TRBJ2-7; maybe TRBD2 (5 bases). Trimming pared 6 bases from V and 2 bases from J, leaving 11 bases between. CDR3 length equals 13 residues. From germline, CDR1 is MNHNS and CDR2 SASEGT. CDR3 amino acids: CASRDWVTYEQYF. The CDR3 region has the DNA TGTGCCAGCAGGGACTGGGTGACCTACGAGCAGTACTTC.